Shown below are 12 T cell receptor beta chains from a single sample sequenced in a study of shared clonotypes between healthy human individuals (dated by TCRdb to 2019 to 2021). The library was produced with the immunoSEQ multiplex PCR assay. This immuneACCESS table, as held by TCRdb, lists in-frame sequences with V and J called but not all clones. Of the missing ones, under half trace to an unresolved V gene in checked studies; the others have no known cause. The sample yields approximately 2.5 million clones; around nine tenths were counted once. Clones ranked in the top ten supply over 0.12% of the sample. The sequenced sample consisted of naive CD4+ T cells sorted from blood. The cell subset or site label here, explained by the study, means: CD45RA+ positively selected. These receptors were obtained from a man between 18 and 29 years old in good health.

The J gene is TRBJ1-3, the V gene TRBV5-1; 7 bases are shared with TRBD1. This CDR3 has 15 residues. V was pared by 4 bases and J by 0 bases, with 4 bases of the junction left unmatched. The germline V gene has CDR1 SGHRS and CDR2 YFSETQ. In DNA form, the CDR3 reads TGCGCCAGCAGCCCGGGACAGACCTCTGGAAACACCATATATTTT. Protein sequence: CASSPGQTSGNTIYF.

The rearrangement uses TRBV5-7 and TRBJ2-5; D unclear. The DNA end lines up better with TRBJ2-7; the J call may be wrong. TRBV5-7 is classed as an ORF, of uncertain function. The CDR3 has 15 residues. This CDR3 is CASSLVFPGSYEQYF. The CDR3, as DNA: TGTGCCAGCAGCTTGGTCTTCCCAGGCTCCTACGAGCAGTACTTC.

The chain is built from TRBV28 and TRBJ2-2; 9 nucleotides match TRBD1. Germline values: CDR1 MDHEN, CDR2 SYDVKM. This CDR3 is built from 15 residues. The J segment lost 6 bases and the V segment lost 5 bases, leaving 7 bases of the junction unmatched. Here the CDR3 DNA reads TGTGCCAGCAGTCTCCGGGACAGGGATGCCGGGGAGCTGTTTTTT. Amino acids: CASSLRDRDAGELFF.

The V and J genes are TRBV29-1 and TRBJ1-4; the D gene is possibly TRBD1 (6 bases). Trimming stripped 5 bases from V and 7 bases from J, with 17 bases between. Per the germline V gene, CDR1 is SQVTM and CDR2 is ANQGSEA. The CDR3 totals 14 residues. The CDR3 loop reads CSVSVQGLGEKLFF. The DNA of the CDR3 is TGCAGCGTTAGTGTCCAGGGGCTTGGTGAAAAACTGTTTTTT. Full variable domain (rest looked up from reference TRBV29-1 and TRBJ1-4): SAVISQKPSRDICQRGTSLTIQCQVDSQVTMMFWYRQQPGQSLTLIATANQGSEATYESGFVIDKFPISRPNLTFSTLTVSNMSPEDSSIYLCSVSVQGLGEKLFFGSGTQLSVL.

CDR3 in amino acids: CASSMLGSQETQYF. The CDR3 DNA reads TGTGCCAGTAGTATGTTAGGCAGCCAAGAGACCCAGTACTTC. The V call is TRBV19, the J call TRBJ2-5; D not resolved. Germline CDR1 is LNHDA and CDR2 is SQIVND (reference sequence). Trimming removed 3 bases at V and 1 base at J, with 9 bases between. CDR3 size: 14 residues.

The rearrangement links TRBV7-2 to TRBJ2-2; a possible D gene is TRBD1 (5 bases). CDR3 length equals 15 residues. From germline, CDR1 is SGHTA and CDR2 FQGNSA. V shed 5 bases and J shed 3 bases, with 13 bases lying between them. This chain's CDR3 is CASSLRQIHTGELFF. The CDR3 DNA reads TGTGCCAGCAGCCTTCGACAGATACACACCGGGGAGCTGTTTTTT.

The chain joins TRBV6-1 to TRBJ2-7, with 7 bases aligning to TRBD2. V shed 4 bases, J shed 5 bases, and the junction held 11 bases outside the gene matches. The CDR3 sequence is 15 residues long. Germline assignment: CDR1 MNHNS and CDR2 SASEGT. In DNA, the CDR3 is TGTGCCAGCAGTGGGTTGGGGCGGGAGAGGCACGAGCAGTACTTC. It translates to CASSGLGRERHEQYF.

V is TRBV7-9 and J is TRBJ2-7; D may be TRBD2 (6 bases). This CDR3 is 15 amino acids long. In germline, CDR1 is SEHNR, CDR2 FQNEAQ (reference sequence). V shed 3 bases and J shed 1 base, with 13 bases lying between them. The CDR3 DNA is TGTGCCAGCAGCTTCATGGCGGGGTCTTCCTACGAGCAGTACTTC. Translating gives CASSFMAGSSYEQYF.

The rearrangement links TRBV5-4 to TRBJ2-5; D is ambiguous. V lost 1 base, J lost 2 bases, and 12 bases lay in between. This CDR3 region has 15 residues. Germline V gene data show CDR1 as SGHNT and CDR2 as YYREEE (reference sequence). The CDR3 reads CASSLTKGGQETQYF. The DNA for the CDR3 is TGTGCCAGCAGCTTGACGAAAGGCGGTCAAGAGACCCAGTACTTC.

The DNA of the CDR3 is TGTGCCAGCAGTTCACCGGGACAGTCACAAAGCTACACCTTC. Protein sequence: CASSSPGQSQSYTF. The chain employs TRBV28 and TRBJ1-2; TRBD1 matches 7 bases. V was pared by 4 bases and J by 9 bases, with 11 bases of the junction left unmatched. Looked up from germline, CDR1 is MDHEN and CDR2 is SYDVKM. The CDR3 length is 14 residues.

The chain links TRBV18 to TRBJ2-1; TRBD2 aligns across 10 bases. The CDR3 is 16 amino acids. V gave up 3 bases and J gave up 7 bases; unmatched junction bases: 9. Germline-derived CDR1 and CDR2 are KGHSH and LQKENI. The CDR3 protein is CASSPASGGVTNEQFF. In DNA, the CDR3 is TGTGCCAGCTCACCCGCTAGCGGGGGCGTCACGAATGAGCAGTTCTTC.

J is TRBJ1-2 and V is TRBV29-1; TRBD1 matches at 9 bases. The CDR3 is 15 amino acids. V was clipped by 6 bases and J by 4 bases; unmatched bases: 12. Germline V gives CDR1 SQVTM, CDR2 ANQGSEA. The CDR3 DNA reads as TGCAGCGTCGAGGCCCCCGGGACAGGGCTCTATGGCTACACCTTC. It encodes CSVEAPGTGLYGYTF. Looking up the rest from reference TRBV29-1 and TRBJ1-2 gives the full variable domain: SAVISQKPSRDICQRGTSLTIQCQVDSQVTMMFWYRQQPGQSLTLIATANQGSEATYESGFVIDKFPISRPNLTFSTLTVSNMSPEDSSIYLCSVEAPGTGLYGYTFGSGTRLTVV.